The 26 T cell receptor beta chains below all came from one sample that was sequenced in a study of T cell clones after liver transplantation. This table comes from immunoSEQ multiplex PCR, and its TCRdb copy is limited to in-frame clones, with some not included. The repertoire consists of about 15,000 clones, with approximately 82% occurring once and the leading ten covering about 28%. Sequencing was performed on CD8+ T cells from blood, taken about 50 months after liver transplant. The receptor set was obtained from a human patient who received a liver transplant. Some of the T cells may derive from the graft donor.

This clone was detected a few times. The gene calls are TRBV27 and TRBJ2-3; tentative D call: TRBD1 (5 bases). The ends were cut back, 2 bases at V and 1 base at J, with 10 bases in the middle. The CDR3 spans 15 residues. Looked up from germline, CDR1 is MNHEY and CDR2 is SMNVEV (reference sequence). This CDR3 is CASSLAGLGTDTQYF. The CDR3 DNA sequence: TGTGCCAGCAGTTTAGCAGGGTTGGGCACAGATACGCAGTATTTT.

The rearrangement uses TRBV2 and TRBJ2-3; 8 nucleotides line up with TRBD2. In germline, CDR1 is SNHLY, CDR2 FYNNEI. V lost 4 bases, J lost 1 base, and 4 bases stayed unmatched. The CDR3 runs to 15 residues. In nucleotides, the CDR3 is TGTGCCAGCAGTGTTAGCGGGACGGGCACAGATACGCAGTATTTT. This gives the protein CASSVSGTGTDTQYF.

This rearrangement joins TRBV7-8 to TRBJ2-7; no firm D call. Germline-derived CDR1 and CDR2 are SGHVS and FQNEAQ. The V end lost 5 bases, the J end lost 1 base, and 12 bases lay between the germline ends. This CDR3 is 14 amino acids long. The CDR3 sequence is CASSHQMVSYEQYF. The CDR3 nucleotides read TGTGCCAGCAGCCACCAGATGGTTTCCTACGAGCAGTACTTC. The full variable domain, rest sourced from reference TRBV7-8 and TRBJ2-7, is GAGVSQSPRYKVAKRGQDVALRCDPISGHVSLFWYQQALGQGPEFLTYFQNEAQLDKSGLPSDRFFAERPEGSVSTLKIQRTQQEDSAVYLCASSHQMVSYEQYFGPGTRLTVT.

The rearrangement uses TRBV5-5 and TRBJ1-5; the D gene is possibly TRBD1 (6 bases). The CDR3 has 15 amino acids. Germline V CDR1 and CDR2: SGHKS, YYEKEE (reference sequence). V was trimmed by 5 bases and J by 2 bases, leaving 14 bases between them. CDR3 DNA: TGTGCCAGCAGTAATCAGGGGATGGGCAATCAGCCCCAGCATTTT. Its protein product is CASSNQGMGNQPQHF.

The genes are TRBV28 and TRBJ1-1; D gene uncertain. V lost 4 bases and J 3 bases, leaving 9 bases between the germline ends. Germline CDR1 reads MDHEN; CDR2 reads SYDVKM. The CDR3 has 13 amino acids. CDR3 sequence: CASSSRLHTEAFF. The CDR3 DNA sequence: TGTGCCAGCAGTTCCCGCCTCCACACTGAAGCTTTCTTT. The full variable domain, completed using reference TRBV28 and TRBJ1-1, is DVKVTQSSRYLVKRTGEKVFLECVQDMDHENMFWYRQDPGLGLRLIYFSYDVKMKEKGDIPEGYSVSREKKERFSLILESASTNQTSMYLCASSSRLHTEAFFGQGTRLTVV.

The rearrangement links TRBV30 to TRBJ2-7; maybe TRBD2 (6 bases). CDR1 is GTSNPN and CDR2 is SVGIG in the germline V gene (reference sequence). V lost 5 bases and J lost 9, with 23 bases in between. The CDR3 has 14 residues. The CDR3 DNA reads as TGTGCCTGGGGGGAGGACATGAGGACGCTACCGCAGTACTTC. Protein sequence: CAWGEDMRTLPQYF.

With respect to this clone: This CDR3 fails to terminate in the conserved phenylalanine or tryptophan, so it likely reflects a read error. The DNA is omitted, as the CDR3 cannot be located on it reliably, and the CDR3 follows TCRdb's listing. This chain connects TRBV7-2 to TRBJ2-7; the D call of TRBD2 is as the table states it, not checked on the DNA. The CDR3 totals 10 residues, both ends included. Germline V gives CDR1 SGHTA, CDR2 FQGNSA. The chain's CDR3 is CASSPLRRSL.

The CDR3 here is CASSFLVVQDRETQYF. As DNA, the CDR3 is TGTGCCAGTAGCTTCCTGGTGGTTCAAGACAGGGAGACCCAGTACTTC. The chain is built from TRBV19 and TRBJ2-5; D possibly corresponds to TRBD1 (6 bases). The V end was cut by 6 bases, the J end by 5 bases, with 22 bases between. There are 16 residues in the CDR3. Germline lookup yields CDR1 LNHDA and CDR2 SQIVND (reference sequence).

This clone was observed a single time. This chain joins TRBV19 and TRBJ1-1; D call uncertain. Trimming shortened V by 1 base and J by 1 base, and 4 bases separated the two germline ends. The germline CDR1 and CDR2 sequences are LNHDA and SQIVND (reference sequence). The CDR3 contains 13 residues. This chain's CDR3 is CASSIAQNTEAFF. CDR3 DNA sequence: TGTGCCAGTAGTATAGCGCAGAACACTGAAGCTTTCTTT.

CDR3 loop: CASSQESGTNTEAFF. In DNA, the CDR3 is TGCGCCAGCAGCCAAGAATCCGGTACGAACACTGAAGCTTTCTTT. V is TRBV4-3 and J is TRBJ1-1; D is unclear. The CDR3 length is 15 residues. Trimming took 0 bases from V and 1 from J, leaving 9 bases between them. In germline, CDR1 is LGHNA, CDR2 YSLEER.

The CDR3 nucleotides read TGTGCCAGCAGCTTAGGGGGGGCGGAATTCAAGTACTTC. Translated: CASSLGGAEFKYF. This chain uses TRBV7-3 with TRBJ2-4, with D maybe TRBD2 (7 bases). This CDR3 is built from 13 residues. CDR1 and CDR2 (germline): SGHTA, FQGTGA. V gave up 2 bases and J gave up 14 bases, with 16 bases separating them.

The count of this clone is one. The CDR3 nucleotides are TGTGCCAGCAGCTCGGACAGGGGACGGGAAAAACTGTTTTTT. Its protein product is CASSSDRGREKLFF. This chain links TRBV7-3 with TRBJ1-4; 9 nucleotides line up with TRBD1. V lost 4 bases and J lost 8; bases outside the gene matches: 5. Germline values: CDR1 SGHTA, CDR2 FQGTGA. The CDR3 loop spans 14 amino acids. The full variable domain, with the rest looked up from reference TRBV7-3 and TRBJ1-4, is GAGVSQTPSNKVTEKGKYVELRCDPISGHTALYWYRQSLGQGPEFLIYFQGTGAADDSGLPNDRFFAVRPEGSVSTLKIQRTERGDSAVYLCASSSDRGREKLFFGSGTQLSVL.

On this clone itself: Sequence at one end of the junction differs from germline and may be a read error. The same CDR3 can be traced to other DNA sequences in this sample. The chain joins TRBV10-3 to TRBJ2-7; 7 nucleotides match TRBD1. This CDR3 is 14 amino acids long. Germline V CDR1 and CDR2: ENHRY, SYGVKD. CDR3 in DNA: TGTGCCATCAGTGACCCGGGACAGTCCTACGAGCAGTACTTT. This translates into CAISDPGQSYEQYF.

The CDR3 region is CASSIGGEGRPDEQYF. In nucleotides, the CDR3 is TGTGCCAGCTCCATAGGGGGGGAGGGCCGACCAGACGAGCAGTACTTC. J is TRBJ2-7 and V is TRBV27, with a weak D call TRBD2 (7 bases). CDR1 is MNHEY, CDR2 SMNVEV, per germline (reference sequence). V lost 8 bases and J lost 5, with 25 bases in between. The CDR3 loop spans 16 amino acids.

J is TRBJ2-1 and V is TRBV28; D gene unclear. Germline lookup yields CDR1 MDHEN and CDR2 SYDVKM. V was clipped by 5 bases and J by 4 bases, with 9 bases between them. The CDR3 has 13 residues. DNA of the CDR3: TGTGCCAGCAGTGACCTAGGGTACAATGAGCAGTTCTTC. Translated: CASSDLGYNEQFF.

The chain employs TRBV5-1 and TRBJ2-2; TRBD2 is a possible D gene (6 bases). Germline CDR1 is SGHRS and CDR2 is YFSETQ. Trimming took off 5 bases at V and 1 base at J, with 12 bases between the two ends. CDR3 length: 15 residues. The CDR3, as DNA: TGCGCCAGCAGTTCCGGGACTGTGAACACCGGGGAGCTGTTTTTT. This sequence encodes CASSSGTVNTGELFF. Looking up the rest from reference TRBV5-1 and TRBJ2-2 gives the full variable domain: KAGVTQTPRYLIKTRGQQVTLSCSPISGHRSVSWYQQTPGQGLQFLFEYFSETQRNKGNFPGRFSGRQFSNSRSEMNVSTLELGDSALYLCASSSGTVNTGELFFGEGSRLTVL.

CDR3 region: CASSIRTSGRSRSSYNEQFF. CDR3 coding DNA: TGTGCCAGTAGTATTAGGACTAGCGGGAGATCCCGTAGCTCCTACAATGAGCAGTTCTTC. The chain combines TRBV19 with TRBJ2-1, with TRBD2 matching 13 bases. V trimming: 3 bases; J trimming: 0 bases; junction bases outside the gene matches: 11. CDR3 size: 20 residues. The V gene's germline CDR1 is LNHDA and CDR2 SQIVND (reference sequence).

The V call is TRBV27, the J call TRBJ1-1, with TRBD1 matching 7 bases. CDR3 length: 15 residues. Trimming took 4 bases from V and 4 from J; bases not matched to a gene: 9. Germline CDR1 MNHEY, CDR2 SMNVEV (reference sequence). CDR3 DNA: TGTGCCAGCAGTTCAGGCCAGGGGGATCGCACTGAAGCTTTCTTT. As protein: CASSSGQGDRTEAFF.

The chain carries TRBV29-1 and TRBJ2-7, with a possible D match to TRBD2 (5 bases). Between the trimmed V and J ends, which lost 5 bases and 6 bases, there was a span of 14 bases. The CDR3 extends over 12 amino acids. Germline V gene sequence: CDR1 SQVTM, CDR2 ANQGSEA. The CDR3 loop reads CSVHIGSSEQYF. In DNA, the CDR3 is TGCAGCGTTCATATTGGGAGCTCCGAGCAGTACTTC.

This clone was observed a few times. The CDR3 spells CASNPWQGENYGYTF. CDR3 nucleotide sequence: TGTGCCAGTAACCCGTGGCAGGGTGAGAACTATGGCTACACCTTC. The chain couples TRBV19 to TRBJ1-2; D perhaps matches TRBD1 (5 bases). V lost 7 bases and J lost 2, with 17 bases in between. CDR3 length: 15 amino acids. The germline V gene encodes CDR1 LNHDA and CDR2 SQIVND (reference sequence). Full variable domain (rest looked up from reference TRBV19 and TRBJ1-2): DGGITQSPKYLFRKEGQNVTLSCEQNLNHDAMYWYRQDPGQGLRLIYYSQIVNDFQKGDIAEGYSVSREKKESFPLTVTSAQKNPTAFYLCASNPWQGENYGYTFGSGTRLTVV.

The rearrangement uses TRBV7-9 and TRBJ2-7, with D uncertain. V gave up 5 bases and J gave up 4 bases, with 12 bases separating them. Germline lookup yields CDR1 SEHNR and CDR2 FQNEAQ (reference sequence). The CDR3 runs to 13 residues. The CDR3 DNA reads as TGTGCCAGCAGCGTGGGCCTAGGATACGAGCAGTACTTC. It yields the protein CASSVGLGYEQYF.

The table lists this clone with a count of one. Other DNA sequences in the same sample also yield this CDR3. V is TRBV6-5 and J is TRBJ2-7; no clear D. V was clipped by 2 bases and J by 3 bases, with 11 bases between them. Germline loops: CDR1 MNHEY, CDR2 SVGAGI. This CDR3 has 14 amino acids. CDR3 sequence: CASSYSAGFYEQYF. The CDR3 nucleotides read TGTGCCAGCAGTTACAGCGCCGGATTCTACGAGCAGTACTTC.

CDR3 sequence: CASSLVGMNTEAFF. DNA for the CDR3: TGCGCCAGCAGCTTGGTAGGGATGAACACTGAAGCTTTCTTT. The chain carries TRBV5-1 and TRBJ1-1; D unresolved. The CDR3 spans 14 residues. Germline loops: CDR1 SGHRS, CDR2 YFSETQ. Trimming pared 0 bases from V and 0 bases from J, leaving 6 bases between.

Turning to this clone: An end of the junction differs from the germline gene, which may be a read error. This chain's CDR3 is CASSLRRTPYDEQFF. The CDR3 nucleotides read TGTGCCAGCAGCTTAAGACGGACTCCCTACGATGAGCAGTTCTTC. The chain links TRBV11-3 to TRBJ2-1, with a weak D call TRBD2 (5 bases). This CDR3 is built from 15 residues. The germline gives CDR1 SGHNT, CDR2 YENEEA.

The chain employs TRBV7-2 and TRBJ1-2, with a weak D call TRBD1 (5 bases). Germline-derived CDR1 and CDR2 are SGHTA and FQGNSA. CDR3 size: 15 residues. Between the trimmed V and J ends, which lost 5 bases and 4 bases, there was a span of 17 bases. CDR3 residues: CASSPPGRLGYGYTF. Here the CDR3 DNA reads TGTGCCAGCAGCCCCCCGGGGCGCCTTGGCTATGGCTACACCTTC.

CDR3 coding DNA: TGTGCCAGCAGTTACCTCGCGGGAGGGGACACAGATACGCAGTATTTT. Amino acids: CASSYLAGGDTDTQYF. The chain employs TRBV27 and TRBJ2-3, with TRBD2 matching over 9 bases. Looked up from germline, CDR1 is MNHEY and CDR2 is SMNVEV (reference sequence). The junction had 7 bases not matched to a gene; V was cut back by 4 bases and J by 2 bases. The CDR3 length is 16 residues.